This T cell receptor (beta chain) was recovered during a study of T cell responses to AZD1222 COVID-19 vaccine. Here immunoSEQ multiplex PCR was the method, and the copy in TCRdb shows in-frame clones only, minus some. The sample includes roughly 90,000 clones, around nine tenths seen only once; the top ten take roughly 5.2%. The CDR3 consists of 14 residues. The junction had 2 bases not matched to a gene; V was cut back by 4 bases and J by 5 bases. CDR1 is KGHDR, CDR2 SFDVKD, per germline. General observations from the study: Mostly white British, mostly female donors; authors suggested clonal diversity may be underestimated.

As for this clone: No antigen is known for it.

V gene TRBV24-1 combines with J gene TRBJ1-2; TRBD1 aligns across 11 bases. This TCR was sampled from an adult who received the AZD1222 COVID-19 vaccine. Sequencing used peripheral blood, obtained 28 days after the second AZD1222 dose. Here the CDR3 reads CATSDGTGGYGYTF. DNA for the CDR3: TGTGCCACCAGTGACGGGACAGGGGGGTATGGCTACACCTTC.